A selection of T cell receptor beta chains follows, all from one sample in a study of T-cell memory formation after mild COVID-19. TCRdb reprocessed the 5' RACE reads via MiXCR and lists one record per CDR3 protein. The data hold about 560,000 distinct CDR3 sequences, with about a sixth observed a single time. The material sequenced was PBMCs or a T cell subset sorted from them (not recorded which). These receptors were obtained from an adult woman who had mild COVID-19 (a few samples of this study predate the infection). Cell type and time point are not known. The CDR3 runs from the conserved cysteine through the conserved F or W. Only part of the rows carry a size: once, few, many, or a class if the clone is expanded.

>few|TRBV6-5|TRBJ1-6
CASSARIYNSPLHF
>-|TRBV30|TRBJ2-3
CAWSRTGQVETQYF
>many|TRBV7-7|TRBJ2-1
CASSLGQGPFNEQFF
>-|TRBV18|TRBJ2-7
CASSGLVTGTGSSSYEQYF
>-|TRBV25-1|TRBJ2-2
CASRVGGTGELFF
>many|TRBV7-6|TRBJ2-2
CASSTRTVNTGELFF
>once|TRBV14|TRBJ2-7
CASSQEVTGKAAYEQYF
>few|TRBV14|TRBJ1-3
CASSQDWQGHTIYF
>-|TRBV25-1|TRBJ1-2
CASTLGGGYGYTF
>-|TRBV2|TRBJ2-5
CASRDTSIQETQYF
>-|TRBV7-9|TRBJ2-2
CASSSHSGTGELFF
>-|TRBV29-1|TRBJ1-1
CSVARGITEAFF
>few|TRBV7-8|TRBJ2-2
CASSPRGSRNTGELFF
>few|TRBV11-2|TRBJ2-6
CASSLYISGANVLTF
>-|TRBV20-1|TRBJ1-3
CSAARGNTIYF
>-|TRBV3-1|TRBJ1-5
CASSQHKQYQPQHF
>-|TRBV12-3/TRBV12-4|TRBJ1-4
CASTQGGNEKLFF
>-|TRBV6-2/TRBV6-3|TRBJ2-1
CASSYSSKRSEQFF
>-|TRBV3-1|TRBJ2-1
CASSTSGVPYEQFF
>-|TRBV12-3/TRBV12-4|TRBJ2-7
CASSSGVTYEQYF
>-|TRBV4-2|TRBJ1-3
CASSQDDFDTGNTIYF
>-|TRBV5-1|TRBJ1-4
CASSLDTFSTNEKLFF
>few|TRBV27|TRBJ1-1
CASRNKGSGGTEAFF
>many|TRBV7-2|TRBJ2-5
CASSLGGAGETQYF
>-|TRBV4-1|TRBJ2-1
CASSPAPGGTGGFF
>few|TRBV30|TRBJ2-7
CAWDRQGAYEQYF
>-|TRBV20-1|TRBJ2-5
CSAPGLAGLETQYF
>few|TRBV3-1|TRBJ2-5
CASSYGGAQETQYF
>-|TRBV7-2|TRBJ2-3
CASSLGFRADTQYF
>few|TRBV25-1|TRBJ2-2
CASSGLLETGELFF
>-|TRBV6-2/TRBV6-3|TRBJ1-2
CASSYSLTAAGYGYTF
>few|TRBV6-2/TRBV6-3|TRBJ2-1
CASNRGPRLHEQFF
>-|TRBV27|TRBJ2-1
CASRWDLRNNEQFF
>few|TRBV25-1|TRBJ1-1
CASSEYGEHTEAFF
>-|TRBV11-3|TRBJ2-7
CASSPAVAGHSYEQYF
>-|TRBV9|TRBJ1-5
CASTETGGSNQPQHF
>-|TRBV5-1|TRBJ2-7
CASSGGQSPYEQYF
>once|TRBV18|TRBJ1-5
CASPDRGLFQPKHF
>-|TRBV12-3/TRBV12-4|TRBJ1-6
CASSLLGGGWNSPLHF
>-|TRBV4-1|TRBJ1-4
CASRPGYNEKLFF
>-|TRBV7-9|TRBJ1-1
CASSPRQGAKVTEAFF
>few|TRBV7-2|TRBJ2-7
CASSWTGTSGVEQYF
>-|TRBV7-9|TRBJ2-6
CASSPGTGVANVLTF
>few|TRBV11-1|TRBJ2-1
CASNGENPEQFF
>-|TRBV19|TRBJ1-2
CASSVDRGATGYTF
>few|TRBV7-2|TRBJ2-2
CASSFSGNTGELFF